Detailed here is one TCR beta chain. Its antigen is still unknown. For the second PCR, which ran for about 6 to 11 cycles, a sample-barcoded 5' primer and a J-beta primer mix were used. TCRdb itself ran the 5' RACE reads through MiXCR, one entry per CDR3 protein. In the table there are around 790,000 distinct CDR3 sequences, approximately 44% of which are singletons. The data belong to a study of blood T cells in healthy people across ages. Notes on the study in general: Changes seen in expanded clonotypes were possibly confounded by donor CMV status left unknown. Roughly linear age-related decline in beta diversity appeared, significant by age approximately 41.

Every sample had a minimum of 6.5 million PBMCs isolated. Per germline, CDR1 MRHNA and CDR2 SNTAGT. V was pared by 6 bases and J by 1 base, with 7 bases of the junction left unmatched. The CDR3 extends over 15 amino acids. V gene TRBV6-4 combines with J gene TRBJ2-3; TRBD2 matches 7 bases. The source of this sequence is a man aged 60 to 75 in good health. Sequencing was done on a sample of blood. CDR3 in DNA: TGTGCCAGCAGAGAGAGCGGGGTGGGCACAGATACGCAGTATTTT. It codes for CASRESGVGTDTQYF.